The 28 T cell receptor beta chains listed next were all sequenced from one sample in a study of response to subunit inactivated influenza vaccine. A single record per CDR3 protein comes from TCRdb applying MiXCR to the RT-PCR reads. The data show 150,000 to 200,000 distinct CDR3 sequences, more than 10% seen once. These data also featured in a second study, about T cells expressing NK-cell markers. That report notes: Beta-chain TCR cDNA was generated via 5'RACE template switching with UMIs.

Sequencing used CD8+ T cells sorted from PBMCs, obtained 12 days after vaccination. The receptors stem from a man aged 50 or older who received an inactivated influenza vaccine.

This clonotype has ten or more counts. The chain has TRBV5-6 and TRBJ2-3; TRBD2 might be the D (6 bases). This CDR3 is built from 15 residues. V lost 0 bases, J lost 2 bases, and 10 bases lay in between. Germline V CDR1 and CDR2: SGHDT, YYEEEE. CDR3 in DNA: TGTGCCAGCAGCTTGGGTGCGGGGATCACAGATACGCAGTATTTT. It yields the protein CASSLGAGITDTQYF.

This clonotype has a handful of counts. The chain carries TRBV6-5 and TRBJ2-7; D unresolved. From germline, CDR1 is MNHEY and CDR2 SVGAGI. The CDR3 is 12 amino acids. V dropped 4 bases and J dropped 4 bases, with 8 bases sitting between them. This chain's CDR3 is CASSFAGYEQYF. Here the CDR3 DNA reads TGTGCCAGCAGTTTCGCCGGGTACGAGCAGTACTTC.

A few counts support this clonotype. CDR3 nucleotides: TGTGCCAGCAGTGCACAGGGGGTTGTTCATAACACCGGGGAGCTGTTTTTT. It yields the protein CASSAQGVVHNTGELFF. The J gene is TRBJ2-2, the V gene TRBV28; 8 bases agree with TRBD1. The CDR3 totals 17 residues. Germline V CDR1 and CDR2: MDHEN, SYDVKM. V trimming: 5 bases; J trimming: 2 bases; junction bases outside the gene matches: 10.

This rearrangement joins TRBV7-9 to TRBJ2-7, with D unclear. Germline loops: CDR1 SEHNR, CDR2 FQNEAQ (reference sequence). V was pared by 4 bases and J by 2 bases, with 18 bases between. There are 16 residues in the CDR3. The CDR3 bases are TGTGCCAGCAGCTCTTCCGACCTGGGCACCCCCTACGAGCAGTACTTC. Translation: CASSSSDLGTPYEQYF.

This chain uses TRBV24-1 with TRBJ2-7, with 10 bases matching TRBD1. The V and J ends lost 7 bases and 6 bases, in that order; junction bases with no gene match: 8. Germline CDR1 is KGHDR and CDR2 is SFDVKD. This CDR3 comprises 14 residues. The CDR3 DNA follows: TGTGCCACCAGCCCCGGGACAGGGGACGTCGAGCAGTACTTC. Its translation: CATSPGTGDVEQYF.

Turning to this clonotype: Mismatch with germline at one junction end may stem from a read error. V usage is TRBV18 and J usage is TRBJ2-1; D gene uncertain. The CDR3 length is 13 residues. Germline values: CDR1 KGHSH, CDR2 LQKENI. CDR3 sequence reads: CASSMGGLNVQFF. CDR3 DNA: TGTGCCAGCTCCATGGGTGGGCTCAATGTGCAGTTCTTC.

CDR3 DNA: TGTGCCAGCAGCCAGGGGACTATCGGAGAAAAACTGTTTTTT. Its translation is CASSQGTIGEKLFF. The rearrangement joins TRBV5-6 to TRBJ1-4; the D gene is possibly TRBD1 (6 bases). V was pared by 4 bases and J by 8 bases, with 15 bases between. The CDR3 consists of 14 residues. Germline V gene data show CDR1 as SGHDT and CDR2 as YYEEEE.

This clonotype was seen ten or more times. The chain combines TRBV29-1 with TRBJ2-7; 9 nucleotides line up with TRBD1. Trimming took 1 base from V and 4 from J; bases not matched to a gene: 5. This CDR3 comprises 14 residues. CDR1 and CDR2 (germline): SQVTM, ANQGSEA. In nucleotides, the CDR3 is TGCAGCGTTGAAGTTGCGGGACAGGGTTACGAGCAGTACTTC. This translates into CSVEVAGQGYEQYF.

This clonotype was seen more than once but under ten times. The chain couples TRBV20-1 to TRBJ1-5; TRBD1 is a possible D gene (5 bases). Trimming removed 6 bases from V and 2 bases from J, with 17 bases in between. Germline V lookup: CDR1 DFQATT, CDR2 SNEGSKA (reference sequence). The CDR3 runs 15 residues. CDR3: CSARWGVGGNQPQHF. CDR3 DNA sequence: TGCAGTGCGCGGTGGGGCGTAGGAGGCAATCAGCCCCAGCATTTT.

This clonotype has just a few counts. The chain combines TRBV28 with TRBJ2-3, with D perhaps TRBD2 (7 bases). The CDR3 spans 15 residues. Germline-derived CDR1 and CDR2 are MDHEN and SYDVKM. V was trimmed by 7 bases and J by 11 bases, leaving 25 bases between them. The CDR3 DNA is TGTGCCAGCACCCTGCGGTGGGGGGGCCGAAGGGTGCAGTATTTT. Translation gives CASTLRWGGRRVQYF.

V usage is TRBV15 and J usage is TRBJ2-1; 7 positions match TRBD2. Looked up from germline, CDR1 is LNHNV and CDR2 is YYDKDF (reference sequence). The CDR3 totals 15 residues. The trim removed 1 base at V and 2 bases at J, leaving 2 bases unmatched. CDR3 nucleotides: TGTGCCACCAGCAGAGCTACTAGCGCCTACAATGAGCAGTTCTTC. Translation gives CATSRATSAYNEQFF.

The table lists this clonotype with a few counts. This chain uses TRBV12-3 or TRBV12-4 with TRBJ2-3; D may match TRBD1 or TRBD2 (6 bases each). There are 15 residues in the CDR3. Trimming shortened V by 5 bases and J by 5 bases, and 17 bases separated the two germline ends. CDR3 amino acids: CASSPIGGQGDTQYF. CDR3 sequence (DNA): TGTGCCAGCAGTCCAATTGGGGGGCAAGGAGATACGCAGTATTTT.

This sequence joins TRBV6-1 and TRBJ2-1, with 8 positions matching TRBD1. This CDR3 spans 15 amino acids. V lost 9 bases, J lost 4 bases, and 11 bases stayed unmatched. Germline V gene data show CDR1 as MNHNS and CDR2 as SASEGT. CDR3 nucleotide sequence: TGTGCCAGTGCTTTAGGACAGGGTGGGTACAATGAGCAGTTCTTC. Encoded protein: CASALGQGGYNEQFF.

The chain has TRBV5-1 and TRBJ2-1; TRBD1 agrees at 8 bases. The germline gives CDR1 SGHRS, CDR2 YFSETQ. There are 16 residues in the CDR3. V lost 4 bases and J lost 4; bases outside the gene matches: 10. This chain's CDR3 is CASSLEGQAIYNEQFF. DNA of the CDR3: TGCGCCAGCAGCCTAGAGGGACAGGCGATTTACAATGAGCAGTTCTTC. The full variable domain, its missing parts supplied by reference TRBV5-1 and TRBJ2-1, is KAGVTQTPRYLIKTRGQQVTLSCSPISGHRSVSWYQQTPGQGLQFLFEYFSETQRNKGNFPGRFSGRQFSNSRSEMNVSTLELGDSALYLCASSLEGQAIYNEQFFGPGTRLTVL.

In its sample, this clonotype was seen a few times. This rearrangement joins TRBV11-2 to TRBJ2-5, with D possibly matching TRBD2 (7 bases). This CDR3 is built from 15 residues. Germline V CDR1 and CDR2: SGHAT, FQNNGV. V was cut by 1 base and J by 5 bases, with 14 bases left in between. Here the CDR3 reads CASSLVGGARETQYF. The CDR3 nucleotides are TGTGCCAGCAGCTTAGTAGGGGGGGCTCGGGAGACCCAGTACTTC.

The V gene is TRBV9, the J gene TRBJ1-3; D is uncertain. Germline-derived CDR1 and CDR2 are SGDLS and YYNGEE. CDR3 length: 15 amino acids. Trimming pared 4 bases from V and 0 bases from J, leaving 11 bases between. The CDR3 bases are TGTGCCAGCAGCCCCGGGAGCAGCTCTGGAAACACCATATATTTT. Residues: CASSPGSSSGNTIYF.

There are a few counts of this clonotype. This chain joins TRBV29-1 and TRBJ2-2; D unresolved. Trimming removed 7 bases at V and 0 bases at J, with 9 bases between. Germline CDR1 SQVTM, CDR2 ANQGSEA. This CDR3 is 13 amino acids long. CDR3 region: CSGGQPNTGELFF. The CDR3 DNA is TGCAGCGGGGGTCAACCGAACACCGGGGAGCTGTTTTTT.

This chain links TRBV6-6 with TRBJ2-1; 12 bases align to TRBD2. The ends lost 8 bases at V and 8 bases at J; junction bases unmatched: 4. This CDR3 comprises 13 residues. Germline V gene data show CDR1 as MNHNY and CDR2 as SVGAGI (reference sequence). This CDR3 is CASGLAGRDEQFF. In DNA, the CDR3 is TGTGCCAGCGGACTAGCGGGGAGGGATGAGCAGTTCTTC.

Note on this clonotype: Compared with germline, one end of the junction differs, possibly owing to a read error. CDR3 loop: CATSVEGGPNTGELFF. CDR3 nucleotides: TGTGCCACCAGCGTAGAAGGCGGGCCGAACACCGGGGAGCTGTTTTTT. The chain combines TRBV9 with TRBJ2-2; possibly TRBD2 for D (5 bases). The CDR3 is 16 residues long. From germline, CDR1 is SGDLS and CDR2 YYNGEE.

This clonotype was counted between two and nine times. V usage is TRBV29-1 and J usage is TRBJ1-1; a weak D match, TRBD1 (5 bases). Germline CDR1 SQVTM, CDR2 ANQGSEA. The CDR3 length is 13 residues. The V end lost 6 bases, the J end lost 0 bases, and 11 bases lay between the germline ends. In nucleotides, the CDR3 is TGCAGCGTCGACCGACAGATGAACACTGAAGCTTTCTTT. It codes for CSVDRQMNTEAFF.

There are a few counts of this clonotype. The chain has TRBV28 and TRBJ2-7, with TRBD2 matching over 11 bases. Germline loops: CDR1 MDHEN, CDR2 SYDVKM. V gave up 3 bases and J gave up 0 bases; unmatched junction bases: 4. The CDR3 has 16 residues. For the CDR3, the DNA is TGTGCCAGCAGTTTTGGGACTAGCGGCTTCTCCTACGAGCAGTACTTC. Translated, it gives CASSFGTSGFSYEQYF.

This rearrangement joins TRBV28 to TRBJ1-3; no definite D call. The CDR3 runs to 13 residues. CDR1 MDHEN and CDR2 SYDVKM come from the germline V gene. V lost 2 bases and J lost 4, with 6 bases in between. Written as DNA, the CDR3 is TGTGCCAGCAGTTTAGGGCAGGGAAACACCATATATTTT. Translated: CASSLGQGNTIYF.

This clonotype was detected a few times. The rearrangement joins TRBV29-1 to TRBJ2-3, with TRBD2 as a possible D gene (5 bases). V lost 1 base, J lost 7 bases, and 27 bases lay in between. Germline V gene lookup returns CDR1 SQVTM and CDR2 ANQGSEA. This CDR3 has 18 amino acids. CDR3 in DNA: TGCAGCGTTGAAGGGGAGAACTTCTTAGCGCCCCGAGGGCATACGCAGTATTTT. This translates into CSVEGENFLAPRGHTQYF.

The rearrangement links TRBV11-3 to TRBJ2-1; TRBD1 agrees at 9 bases. V dropped 5 bases and J dropped 1; count of bases not matched to a gene: 6. Germline assignment: CDR1 SGHNT and CDR2 YENEEA. The CDR3 contains 16 residues. CDR3 sequence: CASSRPGQGSYNEQFF. In DNA form, the CDR3 reads TGTGCCAGCAGCAGACCGGGACAGGGATCCTACAATGAGCAGTTCTTC.

With respect to this clonotype: It may be a read error: a sequence one base away is much more abundant. The chain couples TRBV7-2 to TRBJ2-3; D uncertain. CDR3 size: 16 residues. In germline, CDR1 is SGHTA, CDR2 FQGNSA. CDR3 in amino acids: CASSLGYSFPEDTHYF. CDR3 DNA: TGTGCCAGCAGCTTAGGGTACAGTTTCCCCGAAGATACGCACTATTTT.

This clonotype was found a few times. The gene calls are TRBV20-1 and TRBJ2-2; weak D call: TRBD1 (6 bases). Per the germline V gene, CDR1 is DFQATT and CDR2 is SNEGSKA (reference sequence). V lost 4 bases to trimming and J lost 4 bases, with 13 bases between them. The CDR3 consists of 14 residues. For the CDR3, the DNA is TGCAGTGCTAAACAGGGATCGGGCACCGGGGAGCTGTTTTTT. Protein: CSAKQGSGTGELFF.

There are many counts of this clonotype. CDR3 amino acids: CASSLTQGTEQYF. The CDR3 nucleotides are TGTGCCAGCAGTCTAACCCAGGGCACCGAGCAGTACTTC. The chain employs TRBV12-3 or TRBV12-4 and TRBJ2-7; D perhaps matches TRBD1 (5 bases). Trimming removed 5 bases from V and 6 bases from J, with 14 bases in between. This CDR3 comprises 13 residues.

This sequence joins TRBV2 and TRBJ2-2; D might be TRBD1 or TRBD2, each matching 5 bases. Germline CDR1 is SNHLY and CDR2 is FYNNEI. The CDR3 has 13 amino acids. V lost 10 bases to trimming and J lost 7 bases, with 16 bases between them. In DNA, the CDR3 is TGTGCCATGGGGACGCAGACGGGCGGGGAGCTGTTTTTT. Amino acid sequence: CAMGTQTGGELFF.